This TCR beta chain was recorded in a study of technical replicates of blood from a few donors. The repertoire was sequenced with immunoSEQ multiplex PCR; TCRdb's copy has only in-frame clones and lacks some. The sample contains around 72,000 clones, approximately 98% of which appear only once. The CDR3 runs 16 residues. In germline, CDR1 is SGDLS, CDR2 YYNGEE. J gave up 5 bases and V 3 bases, and 8 bases lay outside the gene matches. The specimen was T cells isolated from PBMCs. This chain joins TRBV9 and TRBJ2-1, with TRBD1 matching over 10 bases. This clonotype was obtained from a human donor in good health. The CDR3 DNA reads TGTGCCAGCAGCGGCGAGGGGACAGGGGCGAACAATGAGCAGTTCTTC. This translates into CASSGEGTGANNEQFF.